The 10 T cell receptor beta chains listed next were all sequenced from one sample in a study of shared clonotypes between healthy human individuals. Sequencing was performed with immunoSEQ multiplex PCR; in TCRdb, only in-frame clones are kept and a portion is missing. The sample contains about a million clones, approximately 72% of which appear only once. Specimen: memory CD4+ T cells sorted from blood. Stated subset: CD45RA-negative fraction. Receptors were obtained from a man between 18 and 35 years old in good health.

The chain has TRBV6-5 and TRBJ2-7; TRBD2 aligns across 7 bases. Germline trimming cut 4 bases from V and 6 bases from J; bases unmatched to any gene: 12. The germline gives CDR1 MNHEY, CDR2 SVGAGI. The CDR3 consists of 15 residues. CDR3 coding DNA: TGTGCCAGCAGTTTCGTTCGTGGGAGGGCCTCCGAGCAGTACTTC. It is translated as CASSFVRGRASEQYF.

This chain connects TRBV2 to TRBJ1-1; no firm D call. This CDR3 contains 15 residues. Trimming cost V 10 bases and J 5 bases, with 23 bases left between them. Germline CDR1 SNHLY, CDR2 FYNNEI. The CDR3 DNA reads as TGTGCCATCCCCCCATCCACTTTGAGGAGGACTGAAGCTTTCTTT. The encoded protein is CAIPPSTLRRTEAFF.

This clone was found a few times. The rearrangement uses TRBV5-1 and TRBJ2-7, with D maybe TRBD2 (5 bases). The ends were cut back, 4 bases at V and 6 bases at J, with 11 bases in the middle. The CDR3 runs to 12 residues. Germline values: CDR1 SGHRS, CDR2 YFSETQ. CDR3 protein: CASSVDSGEQYF. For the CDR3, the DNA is TGCGCCAGCAGCGTGGACTCGGGCGAGCAGTACTTC.

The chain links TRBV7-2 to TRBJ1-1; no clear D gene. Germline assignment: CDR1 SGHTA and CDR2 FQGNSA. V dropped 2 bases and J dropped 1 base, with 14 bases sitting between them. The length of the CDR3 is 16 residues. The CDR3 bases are TGTGCCAGCAGCTTAAACCCCGGTTTGTGGAACACTGAAGCTTTCTTT. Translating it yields CASSLNPGLWNTEAFF. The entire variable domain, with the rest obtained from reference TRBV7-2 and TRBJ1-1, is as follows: GAGVSQSPSNKVTEKGKDVELRCDPISGHTALYWYRQSLGQGLEFLIYFQGNSAPDKSGLPSDRFSAERTGGSVSTLTIQRTQQEDSAVYLCASSLNPGLWNTEAFFGQGTRLTVV.

Here the CDR3 DNA reads TGTGCCTGGAAGGAGGGGTGGGAGCAGTACTTC. Translation gives CAWKEGWEQYF. The chain combines TRBV30 with TRBJ2-5; D is perhaps TRBD2 (6 bases). V lost 4 bases and J 11 bases, leaving 14 bases between the germline ends. This CDR3 has 11 amino acids. CDR1 and CDR2 (germline): GTSNPN, SVGIG (reference sequence).

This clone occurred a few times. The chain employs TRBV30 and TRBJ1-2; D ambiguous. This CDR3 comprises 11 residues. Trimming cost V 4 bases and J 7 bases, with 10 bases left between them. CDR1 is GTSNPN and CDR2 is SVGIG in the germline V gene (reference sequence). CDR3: CAWIRGIGYTF. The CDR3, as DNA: TGTGCCTGGATCCGCGGGATTGGCTACACCTTC.

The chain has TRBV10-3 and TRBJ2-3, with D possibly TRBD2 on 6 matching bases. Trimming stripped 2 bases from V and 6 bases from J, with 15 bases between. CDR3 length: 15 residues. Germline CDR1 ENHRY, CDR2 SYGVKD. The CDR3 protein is CAISEDGGGADTQYF. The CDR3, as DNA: TGTGCCATCAGTGAGGATGGCGGAGGGGCCGATACGCAGTATTTT.

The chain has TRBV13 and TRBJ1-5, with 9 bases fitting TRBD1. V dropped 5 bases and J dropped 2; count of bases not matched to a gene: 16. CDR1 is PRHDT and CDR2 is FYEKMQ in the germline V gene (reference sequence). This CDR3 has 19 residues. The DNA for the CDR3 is TGTGCCAGCAGCCGCCGGGGACAGGGACCGTCGGAGGGCAATCAGCCCCAGCATTTT. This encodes CASSRRGQGPSEGNQPQHF.

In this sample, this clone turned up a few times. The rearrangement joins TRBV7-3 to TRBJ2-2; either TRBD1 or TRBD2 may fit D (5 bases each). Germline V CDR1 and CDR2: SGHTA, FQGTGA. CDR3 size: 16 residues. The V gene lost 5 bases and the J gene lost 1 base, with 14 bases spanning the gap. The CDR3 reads CASSPYEGRNTGELFF. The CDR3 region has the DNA TGTGCCAGCAGCCCCTATGAGGGGCGGAACACCGGGGAGCTGTTTTTT.

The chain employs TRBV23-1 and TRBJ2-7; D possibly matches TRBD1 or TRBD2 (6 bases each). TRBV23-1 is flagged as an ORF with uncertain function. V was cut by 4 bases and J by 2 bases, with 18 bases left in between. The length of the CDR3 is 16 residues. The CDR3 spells CASSLWGAGKPYEQYF. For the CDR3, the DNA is TGCGCCAGCAGTCTTTGGGGGGCCGGCAAGCCCTACGAGCAGTACTTC.